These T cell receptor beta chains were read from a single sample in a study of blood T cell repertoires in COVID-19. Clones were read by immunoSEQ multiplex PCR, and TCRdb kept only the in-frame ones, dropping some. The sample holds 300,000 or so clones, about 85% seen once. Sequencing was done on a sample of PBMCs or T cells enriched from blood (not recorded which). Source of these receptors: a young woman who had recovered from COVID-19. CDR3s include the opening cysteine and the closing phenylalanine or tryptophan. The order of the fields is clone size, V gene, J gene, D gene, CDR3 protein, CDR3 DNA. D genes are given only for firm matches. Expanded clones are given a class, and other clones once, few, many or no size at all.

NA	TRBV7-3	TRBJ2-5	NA	CASSLSGGAHQETQYF	TGTGCCAGCAGCTTAAGTGGCGGGGCTCACCAAGAGACCCAGTACTTC
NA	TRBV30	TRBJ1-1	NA	CAWTPRGETEAFF	TGTGCCTGGACCCCTCGGGGGGAAACTGAAGCTTTCTTT
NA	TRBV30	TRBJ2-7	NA	CAWSVQGHYNYEQYF	TGTGCCTGGAGTGTACAGGGACACTATAACTACGAGCAGTACTTC
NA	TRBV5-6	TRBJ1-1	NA	CASSPGGKTGTANTEAFF	TGTGCCAGCAGCCCGGGGGGGAAAACCGGGACGGCGAACACTGAAGCTTTCTTT
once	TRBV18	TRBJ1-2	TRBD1	CASSPGQGINYGYTF	TGTGCCAGCTCACCAGGACAGGGCATAAACTATGGCTACACCTTC
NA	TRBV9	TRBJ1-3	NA	CASSGVGNTIYF	TGTGCCAGTTCAGGGGTGGGAAACACCATATATTTT
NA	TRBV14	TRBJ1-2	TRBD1	CASSQELTGGSGYTF	TGTGCCAGCAGCCAAGAACTCACAGGGGGAAGTGGCTACACCTTC
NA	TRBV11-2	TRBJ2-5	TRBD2	CASSLGLSSGAQEWTQYF	TGTGCCAGCAGCTTAGGGTTGTCTAGCGGAGCACAAGAGTGGACCCAGTACTTC
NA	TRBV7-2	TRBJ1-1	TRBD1	CASRDRGSTEAFF	TGTGCCAGCAGAGACAGGGGGAGCACTGAAGCTTTCTTT
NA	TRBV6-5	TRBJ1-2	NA	CASSYADRRDGYTF	TGTGCCAGCAGTTACGCGGACAGACGGGATGGCTACACCTTC
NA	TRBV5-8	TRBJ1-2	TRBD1	CASSLEGAGYGYTF	TGTGCCAGCAGCTTGGAGGGGGCCGGCTATGGCTACACCTTC
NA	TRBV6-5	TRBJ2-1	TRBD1	CASSYSGTGVYNEQFF	TGTGCCAGCAGTTACTCGGGGACAGGGGTTTACAATGAGCAGTTCTTC
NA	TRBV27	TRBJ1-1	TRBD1	CASRLQGSTEAFF	TGTGCCAGCAGATTACAGGGGTCCACTGAAGCTTTCTTT